The 17 T cell receptor beta chains below come from one sample, sequenced in a study of T cells after yellow fever vaccination. TCRdb re-analysed the 5' RACE reads in MiXCR, keeping a single row per CDR3 protein. Altogether approximately 600,000 distinct CDR3 sequences are present, more than 9% being singletons, with the ten largest covering approximately 15%. This specimen consisted of PBMCs, obtained on the day of the yellow fever booster vaccination. The receptors here all came from a man under 40 who received the YFV17D yellow fever vaccine.

This clonotype showed up many times. The V and J genes are TRBV18 and TRBJ2-3; D is ambiguous. Per germline, CDR1 KGHSH and CDR2 LQKENI. The CDR3 covers 14 residues. Trimming removed 6 bases from V and 4 bases from J, with 14 bases in between. This CDR3 reads CASSLGLAPDTQYF. In DNA form, the CDR3 reads TGTGCCAGCTCCCTGGGGTTGGCCCCAGATACGCAGTATTTT.

This clonotype was picked up a small number of times. The V call is TRBV5-1, the J call TRBJ2-5; 7 bases are shared with TRBD1. The CDR3 runs to 14 residues. CDR1 is SGHRS, CDR2 YFSETQ, per germline. The V segment lost 4 bases and the J segment 0 bases; nucleotides outside the gene matches: 3. CDR3 region: CASSHGQDQETQYF. The CDR3 region has the DNA TGCGCCAGCAGCCACGGACAGGACCAAGAGACCCAGTACTTC.

This clonotype was seen a handful of times. J is TRBJ2-1 and V is TRBV11-1, with 8 bases aligning to TRBD2. The V and J ends lost 4 bases and 0 bases, in that order; junction bases with no gene match: 11. CDR1 is SGHAT and CDR2 is FQDESV in the germline V gene (reference sequence). The length of the CDR3 is 18 residues. The CDR3 region is CASSSESGRGHSYNEQFF. The CDR3 DNA reads as TGTGCCAGCAGCTCAGAAAGCGGGAGAGGTCACTCCTACAATGAGCAGTTCTTC.

The rearrangement links TRBV12-3 or TRBV12-4 to TRBJ2-7; TRBD2 aligns across 11 bases. This CDR3 is built from 17 residues. With V trimmed by 6 bases and J by 3 bases, 13 bases remained unmatched. The CDR3 here is CASRQLAGAFEDYEQYF. DNA for the CDR3: TGTGCCAGCAGACAACTAGCGGGGGCTTTTGAGGACTACGAGCAGTACTTC.

The chain is built from TRBV7-9 and TRBJ1-5; unclear D gene. CDR3 length: 13 amino acids. Germline-derived CDR1 and CDR2 are SEHNR and FQNEAQ (reference sequence). The ends were cut back, 5 bases at V and 6 bases at J, with 11 bases in the middle. The CDR3 reads CASSPQDFQPQHF. For the CDR3, the DNA is TGTGCCAGCAGCCCCCAAGATTTTCAGCCCCAGCATTTT.

This clonotype appeared a few times. The chain uses TRBV18 and TRBJ2-5; 7 bases line up with TRBD1. V dropped 3 bases and J dropped 5; count of bases not matched to a gene: 6. The CDR3 spans 14 residues. Germline V CDR1 and CDR2: KGHSH, LQKENI. CDR3 residues: CASSPGQPVETQYF. The CDR3 DNA sequence: TGTGCCAGCTCACCGGGACAGCCTGTGGAGACCCAGTACTTC.

This clonotype showed up many times. One end of the junction is discordant with germline, which a read error may explain. V and J are TRBV29-1 and TRBJ1-2; D is unresolved. Per germline, CDR1 SQVTM and CDR2 ANQGSEA. CDR3 size: 10 residues. CDR3 protein: CSVGSRPVHF. For the CDR3, the DNA is TGCAGCGTTGGAAGCAGACCCGTTCACTTC.

This clonotype was counted ten times or more. The J gene is TRBJ2-2, the V gene TRBV20-1; possibly TRBD1 for D (8 bases). The germline V gene has CDR1 DFQATT and CDR2 SNEGSKA (reference sequence). The CDR3 extends over 15 amino acids. Trimming removed 3 bases at V and 3 bases at J, with 14 bases between. CDR3 coding DNA: TGCAGTGCTAGGAGACAGGGGAGGGACACCGGGGAGCTGTTTTTT. This sequence encodes CSARRQGRDTGELFF.

The rearrangement links TRBV5-1 to TRBJ1-1, with TRBD1 identical over 8 bases. From germline, CDR1 is SGHRS and CDR2 YFSETQ. This CDR3 has 14 amino acids. Trimming at V came to 4 bases and at J to 5 bases, leaving 7 bases not matched to a gene. CDR3 in amino acids: CASSDPGGRTEAFF. Written as DNA, the CDR3 is TGCGCCAGCAGCGACCCAGGGGGCCGAACTGAAGCTTTCTTT.

There are a few counts of this clonotype. The chain combines TRBV15 with TRBJ2-4; D uncertain. The V end lost 6 bases, the J end lost 0 bases, and 6 bases lay between the germline ends. CDR3 size: 13 residues. Germline V gene lookup returns CDR1 LNHNV and CDR2 YYDKDF (reference sequence). The chain's CDR3 is CATRELAKNIQYF. The CDR3 DNA follows: TGTGCCACCAGGGAGCTAGCCAAAAACATTCAGTACTTC.

This clonotype was picked up a small number of times. The gene calls are TRBV19 and TRBJ2-3; D is possibly TRBD2 (5 bases). Germline CDR1 is LNHDA and CDR2 is SQIVND (reference sequence). V was cut by 8 bases and J by 7 bases, with 19 bases left in between. This CDR3 contains 14 residues. In nucleotides, the CDR3 is TGTGCCAGTGGAGAGCGGAGCCTATTATATACGCAGTATTTT. Encoded protein: CASGERSLLYTQYF.

In its sample, this clonotype was seen a few times. The chain uses TRBV20-1 and TRBJ2-3, with 7 bases identical to TRBD2. The trim removed 0 bases at V and 0 bases at J, leaving 9 bases unmatched. CDR1 DFQATT and CDR2 SNEGSKA come from the germline V gene (reference sequence). CDR3 length equals 17 residues. The CDR3 protein is CSARDFLADTSTDTQYF. The CDR3 region has the DNA TGCAGTGCTAGAGATTTCCTAGCGGATACTAGCACAGATACGCAGTATTTT.

This chain joins TRBV7-2 and TRBJ2-1; 13 bases are a match to TRBD2. Germline-derived CDR1 and CDR2 are SGHTA and FQGNSA. This CDR3 comprises 18 residues. Losses at the gene ends were 3 bases for V and 4 bases for J; bases not matched to a gene: 9. CDR3 region: CASSLRTSGRTGYNEQFF. The CDR3 coding sequence is TGTGCCAGCAGCTTGCGGACTAGCGGGAGAACGGGATACAATGAGCAGTTCTTC.

The genes are TRBV12-3 or TRBV12-4 and TRBJ2-2; tentatively, D is TRBD2 (6 bases). CDR3 length: 13 residues. V was clipped by 5 bases and J by 16 bases, with 20 bases between them. CDR3 region: CASSRVEGGWQFF. CDR3 bases: TGTGCCAGCAGTAGGGTTGAGGGAGGCTGGCAGTTTTTT.

This clonotype was observed a handful of times. The chain is built from TRBV6-1 and TRBJ1-5; D is ambiguous. The germline V and J ends were trimmed by 8 bases and 5 bases, with 16 bases remaining between them. Germline assignment: CDR1 MNHNS and CDR2 SASEGT. This CDR3 has 14 amino acids. CDR3 sequence (DNA): TGTGCCAGCTCCGCTCCCCTCGCTTATCAGCCCCAGCATTTT. Translated, it gives CASSAPLAYQPQHF.

J is TRBJ2-7 and V is TRBV5-6; D is perhaps TRBD1 (6 bases). Trimming took 4 bases from V and 5 from J, leaving 10 bases between them. Germline V gene sequence: CDR1 SGHDT, CDR2 YYEEEE. The length of the CDR3 is 12 residues. The chain's CDR3 is CASSRDTHEQYF. DNA of the CDR3: TGTGCCAGCAGCAGGGACACTCACGAGCAGTACTTC.

The chain combines TRBV12-3 or TRBV12-4 with TRBJ1-5; TRBD1 is a possible D gene (5 bases). The V end was cut by 3 bases, the J end by 9 bases, with 15 bases between. The CDR3 runs 14 residues. The CDR3 coding sequence is TGTGCCAGCAGTTTTGGGGCAGGGCGCCCGCCCCAGCATTTT. Its protein is CASSFGAGRPPQHF.